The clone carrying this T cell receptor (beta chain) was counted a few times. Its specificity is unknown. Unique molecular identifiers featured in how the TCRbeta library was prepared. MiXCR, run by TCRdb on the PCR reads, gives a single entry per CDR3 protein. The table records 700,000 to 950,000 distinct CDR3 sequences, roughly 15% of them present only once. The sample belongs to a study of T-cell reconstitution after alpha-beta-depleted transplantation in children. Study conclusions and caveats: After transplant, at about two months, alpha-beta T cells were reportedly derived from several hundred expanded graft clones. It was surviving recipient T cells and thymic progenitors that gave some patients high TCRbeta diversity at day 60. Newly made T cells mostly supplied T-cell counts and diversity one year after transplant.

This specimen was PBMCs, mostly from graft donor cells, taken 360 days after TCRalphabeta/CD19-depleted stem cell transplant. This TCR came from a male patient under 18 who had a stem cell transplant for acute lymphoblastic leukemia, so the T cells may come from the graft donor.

The CDR3 protein is CASSAPAPGELFF. CDR3 nucleotide sequence: TGTGCCAGCAGTGCGCCGGCCCCCGGGGAGCTGTTTTTT. The rearrangement uses TRBV2 and TRBJ2-2; D unresolved. The germline CDR1 and CDR2 sequences are SNHLY and FYNNEI. The CDR3 runs 13 residues. V was pared by 4 bases and J by 6 bases, with 9 bases between.